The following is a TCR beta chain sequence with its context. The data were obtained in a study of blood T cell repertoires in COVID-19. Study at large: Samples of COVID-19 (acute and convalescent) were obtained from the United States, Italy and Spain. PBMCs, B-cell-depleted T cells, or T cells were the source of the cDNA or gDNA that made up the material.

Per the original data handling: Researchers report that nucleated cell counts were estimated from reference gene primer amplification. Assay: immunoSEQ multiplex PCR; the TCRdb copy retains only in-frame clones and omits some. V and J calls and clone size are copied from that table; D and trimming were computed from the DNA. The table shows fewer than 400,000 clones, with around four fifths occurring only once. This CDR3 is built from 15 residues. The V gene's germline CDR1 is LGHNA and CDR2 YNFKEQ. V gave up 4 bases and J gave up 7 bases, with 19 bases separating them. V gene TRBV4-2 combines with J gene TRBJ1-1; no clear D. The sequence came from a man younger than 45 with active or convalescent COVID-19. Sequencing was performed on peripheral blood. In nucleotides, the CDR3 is TGTGCCAGCAGCCGGCAGCCGGGCCGGGATCTTGAAGCTTTCTTT. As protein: CASSRQPGRDLEAFF.